These T cell receptor beta chains were read from a single sample in a study of blood T cells in healthy people across ages. Using its own MiXCR run on the 5' RACE reads, TCRdb lists one record per CDR3 protein. The sample has 550,000 to 800,000 distinct CDR3 sequences, roughly 30% seen once. The sequencing input was blood. These receptors all come from a woman older than 75 in good health. The CDR3 runs from the conserved cysteine through the conserved F or W. D genes are given only for firm matches. The size field is filled for only some rows; it gives once, few, many or a size class.

clone_size,d_call,v_call,j_call,cdr3_nt,cdr3_aa
many,TRBD1,TRBV5-1,TRBJ1-6,TGCGCCAGCAGCCCCGGACAGGGCTTTAATTCACCCCTCCACTTT,CASSPGQGFNSPLHF
many,TRBD2,TRBV19,TRBJ2-1,TGTGCCAGTGCTCCGGGGGGGAACCGGGACAATGAGCAGTTCTTC,CASAPGGNRDNEQFF
many,NA,TRBV27,TRBJ1-2,TGTGCCAGCAGTCCCGGGACAACCTTTAACTATGGCTACACCTTC,CASSPGTTFNYGYTF
many,TRBD2,TRBV6-1,TRBJ2-5,TGTGCCAGCAGTCCCTTGTCTAGCGGCAAAGAGACCCAGTACTTC,CASSPLSSGKETQYF
many,NA,TRBV7-8,TRBJ1-6,TGTGCCAGCAGCTTAGAGCACAATTCACCCCTCCACTTT,CASSLEHNSPLHF
NA,NA,TRBV20-1,TRBJ2-7,TGCAGTGGGGACATAGCCTACGAGCAGTACTTC,CSGDIAYEQYF
NA,NA,TRBV7-9,TRBJ1-2,TGTGCCAGCAGCTTTGTTAGGACACCGAGCTATGGCTACACCTTC,CASSFVRTPSYGYTF
many,NA,TRBV20-1,TRBJ1-2,TGCAGTGCTAGAGACCCAGTCGGGAAAGGCTATGGCTACACCTTC,CSARDPVGKGYGYTF
once,TRBD1,TRBV27,TRBJ2-5,TGTGCCAGCAGTTTCTCTTCCGGGACAGGGGGCAGGAGGTACCAAGAGACCCAGTACTTC,CASSFSSGTGGRRYQETQYF
many,TRBD1,TRBV7-9,TRBJ1-5,TGTGCCAGCAGCGCAACAGGGGGCAGCCAGCCCCAGCATTTT,CASSATGGSQPQHF
NA,TRBD1,TRBV5-1,TRBJ2-7,TGCGCCAGCAGCTTGGATCAGACAGGGGGACCCTACGAGCAGTACTTC,CASSLDQTGGPYEQYF
few,NA,TRBV12-3/TRBV12-4,TRBJ2-1,TGTGCCAGCAGGGGGTTGAATGAGCAGTTCTTC,CASRGLNEQFF
once,TRBD1,TRBV2,TRBJ1-4,TGTGCCAGCAGCGACAGGGGGCAAGTCGGAGAAAAACTGTTTTTT,CASSDRGQVGEKLFF
NA,NA,TRBV6-5,TRBJ1-1,TGTGCCAGCAGTTACGGGACTCAGGGCTTCACTGAAGCTTTCTTT,CASSYGTQGFTEAFF
many,NA,TRBV5-6,TRBJ2-7,TGTGCCAGCAGCTTGATGGGGGGGCCTACCTACGAGCAGTACTTC,CASSLMGGPTYEQYF
once,TRBD1,TRBV3-1,TRBJ1-2,TGTGCCAGCAGCCCCCGGACAGGGGATTCTAACTATGGCTACACCTTC,CASSPRTGDSNYGYTF
many,NA,TRBV14,TRBJ2-3,TGTGCCAGCAGCCAAGATATTACAGACACAGATACGCAGTATTTT,CASSQDITDTDTQYF
once,NA,TRBV6-2/TRBV6-3,TRBJ2-1,TGTGCCAGCAGCACACGACAGGACGGGGGCAATGAGCAGTTCTTC,CASSTRQDGGNEQFF
NA,NA,TRBV27,TRBJ2-5,TGTGCCAGCAGTTTGTGGCGAGGGTCCCAAGAGACCCAGTACTTC,CASSLWRGSQETQYF
few,NA,TRBV28,TRBJ2-6,TGTGCCAGCGAGCCATTGCTTGGCTCTGGGGCCAACGTCCTGACTTTC,CASEPLLGSGANVLTF
many,NA,TRBV25-1,TRBJ2-3,TGTGCCAGCAGTGACATCACCTCACTAGCAGATACGCAGTATTTT,CASSDITSLADTQYF
few,NA,TRBV7-9,TRBJ2-1,TGTGCCAGCAGCCCTGGGAGATCGAGCTTGGATGAGCAGTTCTTC,CASSPGRSSLDEQFF
NA,NA,TRBV6-5,TRBJ2-1,TGTGCCAGCAGTTATGAGGGGAGTCTATACAATGAGCAGTTCTTC,CASSYEGSLYNEQFF
NA,NA,TRBV20-1,TRBJ2-3,TGCAGTGCCATATTGGGCGGATATCATAGCACAGATACGCAGTATTTT,CSAILGGYHSTDTQYF
many,TRBD1,TRBV29-1,TRBJ2-7,TGCAGCACTCACTTTACCGGGACAGGGCCCTACGAGCAGTACTTC,CSTHFTGTGPYEQYF
many,NA,TRBV7-2,TRBJ2-5,TGTGCCAGCAGCTTAGCTAATAGGGGTGAGACCCAGTACTTC,CASSLANRGETQYF
NA,NA,TRBV7-2,TRBJ1-6,TGTGCCAGCAGCTTAGGGTATCTTGATAATTCACCCCTCCACTTT,CASSLGYLDNSPLHF
NA,NA,TRBV27,TRBJ1-1,TGTGCCAGCAGCGCAGGGTATGCCACTGAAGCTTTCTTT,CASSAGYATEAFF
few,NA,TRBV30,TRBJ2-1,TGTGCCTGGAGTGCCGGGGATCTGAGGAATGAGCAGTTCTTC,CAWSAGDLRNEQFF
many,TRBD2,TRBV5-1,TRBJ2-1,TGCGCCAGCTCCGGACTAGCGGGGGTTTTTCGCTACAATGAGCAGTTCTTC,CASSGLAGVFRYNEQFF
NA,NA,TRBV7-2,TRBJ2-7,TGTGCCAGCAGCTTAGGGGGGCAGCAGTACTTC,CASSLGGQQYF
NA,TRBD1,TRBV10-3,TRBJ2-5,TGTGCCACCTGCCGGGACAGGGGGATTGAGCAGTACTTC,CATCRDRGIEQYF
NA,NA,TRBV6-2/TRBV6-3,TRBJ1-1,TGTGCCAGCAGCATGGTGGAGGGCACTGAAGCTTTCTTT,CASSMVEGTEAFF